This TCR beta chain is drawn from a study of T cell repertoires in cytomegalovirus infection. Overall study: Used in the study were CMV epitopes, some recently identified and HLA-C-restricted, others well-studied and HLA-B-restricted. Indicated by public TCR beta signatures were CMV infection and matching HLA type.

The CDR3 is made up of 16 amino acids. Per the germline V gene, CDR1 is SGHVS and CDR2 is FQNEAQ. After removal of 4 bases from V and 0 bases from J, the junction contained 7 bases not matched to a gene. MiXCR, applied by TCRdb to the reads, yields one record per CDR3 protein. The table records about 570,000 distinct CDR3 sequences, roughly 42% of them present only once. This clonotype appeared a few times. The antigen is unknown. The sequenced sample was cultured PBMCs, obtained from culture after CMV antigen stimulation. The J gene is TRBJ2-3, the V gene TRBV7-8; 7 bases match TRBD2. The sequence came from a human donor in good health (CMV status not recorded). Some clones in this sample may be carry-over from other donors' samples. The CDR3 nucleotides are TGTGCCAGCAGCTCCGTTGGGGGGGTAAGCACAGATACGCAGTATTTT. Its protein product is CASSSVGGVSTDTQYF.